Below are 28 T cell receptor beta chains sequenced from a single sample in a study of blood T cell repertoires in COVID-19. Repertoires were generated with immunoSEQ multiplex PCR, while TCRdb's copy carries only in-frame clones and drops some. Of about 40,000 clones listed, approximately 86% were seen once; the top ten hold 15% to 20%. The sequenced sample was peripheral blood. These receptors all come from a man aged 50 or older in a cohort sampled during active COVID-19.

The V and J genes are TRBV5-4 and TRBJ2-3, with no clear D. CDR3 length: 16 residues. Per the germline V gene, CDR1 is SGHNT and CDR2 is YYREEE (reference sequence). The ends were cut back, 5 bases at V and 3 bases at J, with 19 bases in the middle. The CDR3 nucleotides read TGTGCCAGCAGTTTCCGGGTCATTCCTGGGACAGATACGCAGTATTTT. Translation gives CASSFRVIPGTDTQYF.

The chain carries TRBV6-1 and TRBJ1-5; D is unclear. The CDR3 extends over 12 amino acids. Germline lookup yields CDR1 MNHNS and CDR2 SASEGT. Trimming shortened V by 2 bases and J by 6 bases, and 5 bases separated the two germline ends. The CDR3 spells CASSENSQPQHF. The CDR3, as DNA: TGTGCCAGCAGTGAAAACAGTCAGCCCCAGCATTTT.

This clone has more than one count but fewer than ten. This sequence joins TRBV7-9 and TRBJ1-1; TRBD1 agrees at 7 bases. CDR1 and CDR2 (germline): SEHNR, FQNEAQ (reference sequence). CDR3 size: 12 residues. V lost 5 bases and J lost 10; bases outside the gene matches: 7. CDR3 loop: CASSRDSPSAFF. DNA of the CDR3: TGTGCCAGCAGCAGGGACAGCCCCTCAGCTTTCTTT.

The chain joins TRBV5-6 to TRBJ2-2, with 7 bases that match TRBD1. This CDR3 has 17 residues. In germline, CDR1 is SGHDT, CDR2 YYEEEE. V lost 0 bases to trimming and J lost 5 bases; unmatched junction nucleotides: 10. The CDR3 spells CASSLAGRQGDTGELFF. CDR3 DNA: TGTGCCAGCAGCTTGGCCGGCCGACAGGGAGATACCGGGGAGCTGTTTTTT.

The sample holds a few counts of this clone. V usage is TRBV3-1 (or the pseudogene TRBV3-2) and J usage is TRBJ2-5; 10 positions match TRBD2. J was trimmed by 1 base and V by 1 base; bases with no gene match: 3. CDR1 LGHDT and CDR2 YNNKEL come from the germline V gene (reference sequence). There are 16 residues in the CDR3. This CDR3 reads CASSQALAGVQETQYF. For the CDR3, the DNA is TGTGCCAGCAGCCAAGCGCTAGCGGGGGTCCAAGAGACCCAGTACTTC.

The rearrangement links TRBV19 to TRBJ2-5; 10 bases match TRBD2. The CDR3 extends over 14 amino acids. CDR1 LNHDA and CDR2 SQIVND come from the germline V gene (reference sequence). The trim removed 2 bases at V and 14 bases at J, leaving 11 bases unmatched. CDR3 in amino acids: CASSIMNSGGLVYF. The CDR3 region has the DNA TGTGCCAGTAGTATAATGAATAGCGGGGGGCTCGTTTACTTC.

As concerns this clone: A read error may produce the germline difference seen at one junction end. CDR3 protein: CATSDLRTEGTGELFF. In DNA form, the CDR3 reads TGTGCCACCAGTGATTTGAGAACGGAAGGCACCGGGGAACTGTTTTTT. The genes are TRBV24-1 and TRBJ2-2, with a weak D call TRBD2 (5 bases). Germline V gene data show CDR1 as KGHDR and CDR2 as SFDVKD. The length of the CDR3 is 16 residues.

The V gene is TRBV10-3, the J gene TRBJ1-4, with 9 nucleotides matching TRBD1. Trimming at V came to 10 bases and at J to 3 bases, leaving 9 bases not matched to a gene. Germline V gene data show CDR1 as ENHRY and CDR2 as SYGVKD. The CDR3 is made up of 15 amino acids. The CDR3 sequence: CATQDRGEANEKLFF. The CDR3 coding sequence is TGTGCCACCCAGGACAGGGGAGAAGCTAATGAAAAACTGTTTTTT.

V usage is TRBV5-1 and J usage is TRBJ1-6, with 8 nucleotides matching TRBD1. Germline V gene lookup returns CDR1 SGHRS and CDR2 YFSETQ. The V gene end was trimmed by 6 bases and the J gene end by 6 bases; junction bases not matched to a gene: 8. The CDR3 covers 15 residues. The CDR3, as DNA: TGCGCCAGCAAGGAAGGACAGGGCTCTAATTCACCCCTCCACTTT. Its translation: CASKEGQGSNSPLHF.

This chain uses TRBV7-9 with TRBJ2-7; 11 nucleotides agree with TRBD1. The V gene end was trimmed by 3 bases and the J gene end by 3 bases; junction bases not matched to a gene: 4. The germline V gene has CDR1 SEHNR and CDR2 FQNEAQ (reference sequence). This CDR3 is built from 15 residues. Here the CDR3 reads CASSFLDRGHYEQYF. The CDR3 DNA follows: TGTGCCAGCAGCTTCCTGGACAGGGGGCACTACGAGCAGTACTTC.

V and J are TRBV4-3 and TRBJ1-4; TRBD1 matches at 9 bases. Germline-derived CDR1 and CDR2 are LGHNA and YSLEER. The CDR3 covers 14 residues. The V gene end was trimmed by 1 base and the J gene end by 8 bases; junction bases not matched to a gene: 2. In DNA, the CDR3 is TGCGCCAGCAGCCAAGCAACAGGGGGCGAAAAACTGTTTTTT. Its protein is CASSQATGGEKLFF.

CDR3 in amino acids: CASSPGQVSGNTIYF. Here the CDR3 DNA reads TGTGCCAGCAGCCCCGGACAGGTCTCTGGAAACACCATATATTTT. V and J are TRBV7-2 and TRBJ1-3; TRBD1 matches at 7 bases. The CDR3 is 15 amino acids. The V gene end was trimmed by 5 bases and the J gene end by 0 bases; junction bases not matched to a gene: 4. Germline assignment: CDR1 SGHTA and CDR2 FQGNSA.

The V and J genes are TRBV7-3 and TRBJ1-5; 7 nucleotides agree with TRBD1. CDR1 and CDR2 from the germline V gene are SGHTA and FQGTGA. The junction had 6 bases not matched to a gene; V was cut back by 2 bases and J by 5 bases. The CDR3 extends over 15 amino acids. In DNA, the CDR3 is TGTGCCAGCAGCTTACCCAGGGGGAAGGATCAGCCCCAGCATTTT. It specifies CASSLPRGKDQPQHF.

This sequence joins TRBV5-8 and TRBJ1-2, with 7 bases matching TRBD1. Per the germline V gene, CDR1 is SGHTS and CDR2 is YDEGEE. V was clipped by 4 bases and J by 1 base; unmatched bases: 10. The CDR3 loop spans 16 amino acids. CDR3 loop: CASSLMGTANNYGYTF. In DNA form, the CDR3 reads TGTGCCAGCAGCCTGATGGGGACAGCGAATAACTATGGCTACACCTTC. Full variable domain (remainder filled in from reference TRBV5-8 and TRBJ1-2): EAGVTQSPTHLIKTRGQQATLRCSPISGHTSVYWYQQALGLGLQFLLWYDEGEERNRGNFPPRFSGRQFPNYSSELNVNALELEDSALYLCASSLMGTANNYGYTFGSGTRLTVV.

V usage is TRBV7-9 and J usage is TRBJ2-1; 10 bases align to TRBD2. The CDR3 runs 15 residues. Germline loops: CDR1 SEHNR, CDR2 FQNEAQ (reference sequence). J lost 9 bases, V lost 5 bases, and 10 bases had no gene match. The DNA for the CDR3 is TGTGCCAGCAGCAGCGGACTAGCGGCCTTGGGTGAGCAGTTCTTC. Translation: CASSSGLAALGEQFF.

The CDR3 is CASGGQRSAKNIQYF. The CDR3, as DNA: TGTGCCAGCGGAGGGCAGCGTTCAGCCAAAAACATTCAGTACTTC. The V call is TRBV2, the J call TRBJ2-4, with D perhaps TRBD2 (6 bases). CDR1 and CDR2 (germline): SNHLY, FYNNEI. Deletions cut 8 bases from V and 0 bases from J, with 14 bases between. This CDR3 is 15 amino acids long.

J is TRBJ2-6 and V is TRBV5-5, with TRBD1 matching over 11 bases. The CDR3 loop spans 18 amino acids. The germline V gene encodes CDR1 SGHKS and CDR2 YYEKEE (reference sequence). The junction had 7 bases not matched to a gene; V was cut back by 2 bases and J by 3 bases. This CDR3 is CASSFSGTGGYGANVLTF. The CDR3 nucleotides are TGTGCCAGCAGCTTCTCCGGGACAGGGGGATATGGGGCCAACGTCCTGACTTTC.

V and J are TRBV7-9 and TRBJ1-1, with 10 bases fitting TRBD1. The J segment lost 3 bases and the V segment lost 1 base, leaving 2 bases of the junction unmatched. This CDR3 is built from 15 residues. Germline CDR1 SEHNR, CDR2 FQNEAQ (reference sequence). CDR3 region: CASSLVDRGHTEAFF. The CDR3 nucleotides are TGTGCCAGCAGCTTAGTCGACAGGGGGCACACTGAAGCTTTCTTT.

This chain uses TRBV3-1 (or the pseudogene TRBV3-2) with TRBJ2-7, with D possibly matching TRBD2 (5 bases). Trimming left V 0 bases short and J 5 bases short, with 14 bases between. This CDR3 has 15 residues. CDR1 and CDR2 (germline): LGHDT, YNNKEL (reference sequence). CDR3 region: CASSQEPRGFDEQYV. The DNA for the CDR3 is TGTGCCAGCAGCCAAGAACCCAGAGGGTTCGACGAGCAGTACGTC.

This chain links TRBV6-6 with TRBJ1-1; possible D gene TRBD1, 5 bases. V was pared by 3 bases and J by 4 bases, with 15 bases between. The CDR3 totals 15 residues. Germline V gene data show CDR1 as MNHNY and CDR2 as SVGAGI (reference sequence). CDR3 nucleotides: TGTGCCAGCAGTTATGGCAGGGAATACGCCACTGAAGCTTTCTTT. This translates into CASSYGREYATEAFF.

The rearrangement links TRBV7-9 to TRBJ2-3; 7 bases map to TRBD2. Germline V gene lookup returns CDR1 SEHNR and CDR2 FQNEAQ (reference sequence). The CDR3 has 13 residues. V dropped 5 bases and J dropped 5; count of bases not matched to a gene: 4. CDR3 nucleotide sequence: TGTGCCAGCAGCCCAACGGGGGGAGATACGCAGTATTTT. The encoded protein is CASSPTGGDTQYF.

The chain links TRBV29-1 to TRBJ2-1, with 10 bases that match TRBD2. The CDR3 covers 13 residues. Germline lookup yields CDR1 SQVTM and CDR2 ANQGSEA. Trimming took 6 bases from V and 13 from J; bases not matched to a gene: 12. Here the CDR3 DNA reads TGCAGCGTGGGGACTAGCGCAGATCCCCTTCAGTTCTTC. Its protein is CSVGTSADPLQFF.

The sample holds one count of this clone. The V gene is TRBV19, the J gene TRBJ2-2; D might be TRBD1 (5 bases). Germline V CDR1 and CDR2: LNHDA, SQIVND (reference sequence). The CDR3 is 15 residues long. V lost 1 base to trimming and J lost 3 bases, with 9 bases between them. The CDR3 spells CASSIAGQYTGELFF. CDR3 coding DNA: TGTGCCAGTAGTATAGCTGGACAATACACCGGGGAGCTGTTTTTT.

The chain recombines TRBV27 with TRBJ2-6, with D tentatively TRBD1 (6 bases). Per germline, CDR1 MNHEY and CDR2 SMNVEV (reference sequence). The CDR3 has 19 residues. The V gene lost 5 bases and the J gene lost 0 bases, with 20 bases spanning the gap. CDR3 bases: TGTGCCAGCAGTCCTTTACAGGGTCTGACCTTCTCTGGGGCCAACGTCCTGACTTTC. This sequence encodes CASSPLQGLTFSGANVLTF.

The chain is built from TRBV6-2 or TRBV6-3 and TRBJ2-1; no definite D call. The CDR3 has 15 amino acids. Trimming left V 0 bases short and J 0 bases short, with 6 bases between. Looked up from germline, CDR1 is MNHEY and CDR2 is SVGEGT. The CDR3 spells CASSYSASSYNEQFF. The CDR3 DNA follows: TGTGCCAGCAGTTACTCGGCTAGCTCCTACAATGAGCAGTTCTTC.

The rearrangement links TRBV6-4 to TRBJ2-1; 7 nucleotides agree with TRBD1. V lost 6 bases to trimming and J lost 0 bases; unmatched junction nucleotides: 5. CDR3 length: 15 residues. In germline, CDR1 is MRHNA, CDR2 SNTAGT. The CDR3 bases are TGTGCCAGCAGCGGTCGGACAGGCTCCTACAATGAGCAGTTCTTC. It translates to CASSGRTGSYNEQFF.

V usage is TRBV19 and J usage is TRBJ2-1, with TRBD1 as a possible D gene (5 bases). Trimming took 3 bases from V and 1 from J, leaving 7 bases between them. Germline CDR1 and CDR2: LNHDA and SQIVND (reference sequence). The CDR3 spans 14 residues. CDR3 in amino acids: CASSMQGSYNEQFF. In DNA, the CDR3 is TGTGCCAGTAGTATGCAGGGATCCTACAATGAGCAGTTCTTC.

This chain uses TRBV4-3 with TRBJ2-7; TRBD2 matches at 9 bases. The CDR3 is 15 amino acids. After removal of 4 bases from V and 4 bases from J, the junction contained 8 bases not matched to a gene. Germline loops: CDR1 LGHNA, CDR2 YSLEER. The CDR3 here is CASSPFRGGEYEQYF. The CDR3 DNA is TGCGCCAGCAGCCCTTTCCGCGGGGGGGAATACGAGCAGTACTTC.